These 30 T cell receptor beta chains were all obtained from the same sample, sequenced in a study of spatial heterogeneity in lung cancer. TCRdb re-called the 5' RACE reads through MiXCR, storing one row per CDR3 protein. The table shows about 26,000 distinct CDR3 sequences, with 9.5% to 15% occurring only once. Time point indicated: sample taken at primary tumor resection. Sequencing was performed on whole RNA extracted from tumor and nontumor lung tissue, or from frozen PBMC, and the material was left unsorted. Sequenced material: PBMCs, taken at surgery. All receptors derive from a female donor with early-stage non-small cell lung cancer.

This clonotype was seen many times. This rearrangement joins TRBV10-3 to TRBJ2-5, with D possibly being TRBD1 or TRBD2 (5 bases each). CDR3 length: 15 amino acids. Germline V CDR1 and CDR2: ENHRY, SYGVKD. The V end lost 2 bases, the J end lost 5 bases, and 15 bases lay between the germline ends. The CDR3 DNA reads as TGTGCCATCAGTGAGAGGGGCGGGTCGATGGAGACCCAGTACTTC. Residues: CAISERGGSMETQYF.

Ten or more counts support this clonotype. V is TRBV7-9 and J is TRBJ1-1; D is ambiguous. Germline CDR1 SEHNR, CDR2 FQNEAQ (reference sequence). V lost 4 bases and J lost 1, with 7 bases in between. This CDR3 has 13 residues. CDR3 sequence: CASSYSENTEAFF. CDR3 DNA sequence: TGTGCCAGCAGCTACTCTGAGAACACTGAAGCTTTCTTT.

J is TRBJ1-2 and V is TRBV5-6; D is perhaps TRBD1 (6 bases). Trimming cost V 4 bases and J 2 bases, with 12 bases left between them. CDR1 is SGHDT, CDR2 YYEEEE, per germline. The CDR3 has 14 amino acids. The CDR3 DNA reads as TGTGCCAGCAGCCAGGGGACCGGGAACTATGGCTACACCTTC. The encoded protein is CASSQGTGNYGYTF.

This clonotype was seen repeatedly, ten times or more. The chain is built from TRBV7-8 and TRBJ2-7; D possibly corresponds to TRBD1 (6 bases). The CDR3 sequence is 13 residues long. CDR1 SGHVS and CDR2 FQNEAQ come from the germline V gene. V shed 5 bases and J shed 1 base, with 9 bases lying between them. The CDR3 is CASSPDRSYEQYV. The CDR3 DNA reads as TGTGCCAGCAGCCCGGACAGATCCTACGAGCAGTACGTC.

There are many counts of this clonotype. DNA for the CDR3: TGTGCCAGCAGTTTAGAGAGCAATCAGCCCCAGCATTTT. This encodes CASSLESNQPQHF. V is TRBV27 and J is TRBJ1-5; unclear D gene. Trimming removed 2 bases at V and 1 base at J, with 3 bases between. The CDR3 loop spans 13 amino acids. Germline V gene data show CDR1 as MNHEY and CDR2 as SMNVEV (reference sequence).

This clonotype occurred many times. The gene calls are TRBV19 and TRBJ2-7; D is possibly TRBD1 or TRBD2 (6 bases each). Germline-derived CDR1 and CDR2 are LNHDA and SQIVND (reference sequence). V was cut by 3 bases and J by 5 bases, with 14 bases left in between. This CDR3 has 14 amino acids. The CDR3 spells CASSMAVGGDEQYF. DNA for the CDR3: TGTGCCAGTAGTATGGCAGTGGGGGGCGACGAGCAGTACTTC.

The chain links TRBV6-2 or TRBV6-3 to TRBJ2-1; the match to TRBD1 covers 9 bases. The CDR3 length is 16 residues. Germline V gene sequence: CDR1 MNHEY, CDR2 SVGEGT. V lost 6 bases, J lost 3 bases, and 9 bases stayed unmatched. This CDR3 reads CASRHPGTGIYNEQFF. The CDR3 bases are TGTGCCAGCAGGCACCCCGGGACAGGGATCTACAATGAGCAGTTCTTC.

The table lists this clonotype with a few counts. The junction departs from the called germline gene at one end, perhaps through a read error. V gene TRBV2 combines with J gene TRBJ2-7; possible D gene TRBD1, 5 bases. Germline V gene lookup returns CDR1 SNHLY and CDR2 FYNNEI. The CDR3 spans 9 residues. This CDR3 is CASSEAQGF. The CDR3 DNA follows: TGTGCCAGCAGTGAAGCGCAGGGTTTC.

This clonotype was counted many times. This sequence joins TRBV6-5 and TRBJ2-3; no reliable D call. Germline V CDR1 and CDR2: MNHEY, SVGAGI. CDR3 size: 12 residues. V gave up 8 bases and J gave up 2 bases, with 8 bases separating them. CDR3 bases: TGTGCCAGCGGACCTTACACAGATACGCAGTATTTT. Protein product: CASGPYTDTQYF.

This clonotype has ten or more counts. This sequence joins TRBV29-1 and TRBJ2-2; 7 bases match TRBD2. The CDR3 spans 14 residues. J was trimmed by 3 bases and V by 6 bases; bases with no gene match: 7. Germline-derived CDR1 and CDR2 are SQVTM and ANQGSEA. CDR3 nucleotides: TGCAGCGTGGGGGTGGCGGGAGACACCGGGGAGCTGTTTTTT. This translates into CSVGVAGDTGELFF.

This clonotype showed up many times. The chain employs TRBV20-1 and TRBJ1-6; 7 bases align to TRBD1. Germline values: CDR1 DFQATT, CDR2 SNEGSKA (reference sequence). The CDR3 loop spans 13 amino acids. Trimming at V came to 1 base and at J to 14 bases, leaving 8 bases not matched to a gene. In DNA form, the CDR3 reads TGCAGTGCTAGAGCCCCGACAGGGAGGACCCTCCACTTT. As protein: CSARAPTGRTLHF.

This clonotype was recorded a few times. The V and J genes are TRBV6-2 or TRBV6-3 and TRBJ2-3; 8 nucleotides match TRBD1. V dropped 4 bases and J dropped 4; count of bases not matched to a gene: 7. The CDR3 runs 15 residues. The germline gives CDR1 MNHEY, CDR2 SVGEGT. The CDR3: CASSSRTGKPDTQYF. The CDR3 coding sequence is TGTGCCAGCAGTTCTAGGACAGGGAAGCCAGATACGCAGTATTTT.

There are a few counts of this clonotype. The chain combines TRBV6-2 or TRBV6-3 with TRBJ2-7; no definite D call. The V end lost 5 bases, the J end lost 3 bases, and 11 bases lay between the germline ends. CDR1 and CDR2 (germline): MNHEY, SVGEGT. The CDR3 runs to 13 residues. The CDR3 reads CASSASQYYEQYV. Here the CDR3 DNA reads TGTGCCAGCAGTGCGAGCCAATACTACGAGCAGTACGTC.

This clonotype was recorded many times. The chain couples TRBV29-1 to TRBJ2-5; 7 bases agree with TRBD1. The V segment lost 6 bases and the J segment 13 bases; nucleotides outside the gene matches: 14. The CDR3 consists of 12 residues. Germline V CDR1 and CDR2: SQVTM, ANQGSEA. The CDR3 sequence: CSVGTDQERVYF. In DNA form, the CDR3 reads TGCAGCGTGGGGACAGACCAAGAGCGCGTGTACTTC.

Judged by abundance, this clonotype is medium-sized. The chain has TRBV11-2 and TRBJ2-3; the match to TRBD2 covers 7 bases. Trimming at V came to 3 bases and at J to 2 bases, leaving 5 bases not matched to a gene. This CDR3 comprises 15 residues. Looked up from germline, CDR1 is SGHAT and CDR2 is FQNNGV. CDR3 amino acids: CASSFRGRTTDTQYF. The CDR3 region has the DNA TGTGCCAGCAGCTTTCGCGGGAGAACCACAGATACGCAGTATTTT.

The chain couples TRBV2 to TRBJ2-5; D is ambiguous. Germline-derived CDR1 and CDR2 are SNHLY and FYNNEI. V was cut by 8 bases and J by 5 bases, with 15 bases left in between. The CDR3 loop spans 13 amino acids. This CDR3 reads CASSYAVGETQYF. The CDR3 DNA is TGTGCCAGCTCTTATGCGGTGGGGGAGACCCAGTACTTC.

This clonotype was recorded many times. V usage is TRBV6-6 and J usage is TRBJ1-2, with D unclear. The CDR3 is 12 amino acids. Germline CDR1 is MNHNY and CDR2 is SVGAGI (reference sequence). V lost 7 bases and J lost 3, with 9 bases in between. This CDR3 is CASIRDHYGYTF. CDR3 nucleotide sequence: TGTGCCAGCATAAGGGATCACTATGGCTACACCTTC.

This clonotype was picked up many times. The V and J genes are TRBV7-2 and TRBJ2-3, with TRBD2 identical over 9 bases. Trimming removed 7 bases from V and 2 bases from J; junction bases left unmatched: 10. CDR1 and CDR2 (germline): SGHTA, FQGNSA. This CDR3 has 16 residues. The CDR3 spells CASNPKAGGHTDTQYF. CDR3 in DNA: TGTGCCAGCAACCCAAAGGCGGGAGGGCACACAGATACGCAGTATTTT.

This clonotype has ten or more counts. V gene TRBV28 combines with J gene TRBJ2-5, with 7 bases that match TRBD1. CDR3 size: 14 residues. Per germline, CDR1 MDHEN and CDR2 SYDVKM. Germline trimming cut 9 bases from V and 4 bases from J; bases unmatched to any gene: 11. This CDR3 is CASRLGQVRETQYF. Written as DNA, the CDR3 is TGTGCCAGTCGACTCGGACAGGTCAGAGAGACCCAGTACTTC.

This clonotype has at least ten counts. This chain connects TRBV6-1 to TRBJ2-5, with D maybe TRBD1 (5 bases). The V end lost 7 bases, the J end lost 4 bases, and 16 bases lay between the germline ends. The germline V gene has CDR1 MNHNS and CDR2 SASEGT. The CDR3 extends over 14 amino acids. For the CDR3, the DNA is TGTGCCAGCAAGAAAGACAGATGGTCAGAGACCCAGTACTTC. As protein: CASKKDRWSETQYF.

This clonotype was counted at least ten times. The chain carries TRBV12-3 or TRBV12-4 and TRBJ2-7, with D uncertain. This CDR3 spans 15 amino acids. Deletions cut 3 bases from V and 5 bases from J, with 17 bases between. This CDR3 is CASSFGPSSLDEQYF. The CDR3 DNA sequence: TGTGCCAGCAGTTTTGGACCGAGTAGTTTAGACGAGCAGTACTTC.

This clonotype was seen at least ten times. The chain has TRBV29-1 and TRBJ1-3; no firm D call. Germline V gene lookup returns CDR1 SQVTM and CDR2 ANQGSEA. The CDR3 has 16 residues. Trimming removed 0 bases at V and 2 bases at J, with 14 bases between. CDR3 in DNA: TGCAGCGTTGAAGATCTCGCAGGAGCTACTGGAAACACCATATATTTT. Encoded protein: CSVEDLAGATGNTIYF.

This clonotype was picked up a small number of times. The V and J genes are TRBV11-2 and TRBJ1-4; 7 nucleotides agree with TRBD1. Trimming took 5 bases from V and 6 from J; bases not matched to a gene: 9. Germline V gene data show CDR1 as SGHAT and CDR2 as FQNNGV. The CDR3 has 15 amino acids. The CDR3 coding sequence is TGTGCCAGCAGCCCGCTAGGGACAGCCCATGAAAAACTGTTTTTT. Its translation: CASSPLGTAHEKLFF.

The chain has TRBV5-4 and TRBJ1-1; a possible D gene is TRBD1 (5 bases). The CDR3 runs 13 residues. Germline values: CDR1 SGHNT, CDR2 YYREEE (reference sequence). The V and J ends lost 4 bases and 5 bases respectively, with 12 bases between them. Here the CDR3 reads CASSQDEGTEAFF. The CDR3 nucleotides read TGTGCCAGCAGCCAGGACGAGGGGACTGAAGCTTTCTTT.

This sequence joins TRBV6-6 and TRBJ1-6; maybe TRBD1 (5 bases). V lost 7 bases and J lost 8, with 15 bases in between. The CDR3 has 14 residues. Per the germline V gene, CDR1 is MNHNY and CDR2 is SVGAGI (reference sequence). DNA for the CDR3: TGTGCCAGCACCCGGAGGGGAACGGATTCACCCCTCCACTTT. Protein sequence: CASTRRGTDSPLHF.

This clonotype was recorded many times. This rearrangement joins TRBV19 to TRBJ1-3; D is undetermined. Trimming left V 9 bases short and J 4 bases short, with 7 bases between. The CDR3 consists of 11 residues. From germline, CDR1 is LNHDA and CDR2 SQIVND (reference sequence). In DNA form, the CDR3 reads TGTGCCAGCAAGAGAGGAAACACCATATATTTT. This encodes CASKRGNTIYF.

The J gene is TRBJ1-5, the V gene TRBV20-1; no firm D call. The CDR3 consists of 14 residues. The germline V gene has CDR1 DFQATT and CDR2 SNEGSKA (reference sequence). The V end lost 5 bases, the J end lost 3 bases, and 14 bases lay between the germline ends. CDR3 sequence (DNA): TGCAGTGCTTCACGAGACCCGAACAATCAGCCCCAGCATTTT. Amino acid sequence: CSASRDPNNQPQHF.

This clonotype has only a few counts. The chain uses TRBV29-1 and TRBJ2-3; 12 bases are a match to TRBD2. This CDR3 region has 14 residues. Trimming at V came to 4 bases and at J to 6 bases, leaving 5 bases not matched to a gene. Looked up from germline, CDR1 is SQVTM and CDR2 is ANQGSEA. The CDR3 region is CSVVASGRVDTQYF. In DNA, the CDR3 is TGCAGCGTTGTCGCTAGCGGGAGGGTTGATACGCAGTATTTT.

V and J are TRBV7-2 and TRBJ2-5; 8 bases are shared with TRBD2. V was clipped by 5 bases and J by 5 bases; unmatched bases: 10. The CDR3 is 15 residues long. CDR1 is SGHTA and CDR2 is FQGNSA in the germline V gene. CDR3 region: CASSRAGGWSETQYF. The CDR3 bases are TGTGCCAGCAGCAGGGCGGGAGGTTGGTCGGAGACCCAGTACTTC.

In its sample, this clonotype was seen many times. This chain links TRBV12-3 or TRBV12-4 with TRBJ2-1, with unresolved D. V lost 6 bases and J lost 3, with 6 bases in between. This CDR3 has 12 amino acids. CDR3 sequence (DNA): TGTGCCAGCAGGATAGGCTACAATGAGCAGTTCTTC. Its translation: CASRIGYNEQFF.